This TCR beta chain was captured in a study of CD8+ T cells in alopecia areata. To note about this clone: No antigen is known for it.

The CDR3 contains 17 residues. Per germline, CDR1 SQVTM and CDR2 ANQGSEA. V shed 0 bases and J shed 6 bases, with 23 bases lying between them. Study-wide findings and caveats: Higher clonality than in normal scalp was seen in lesional scalp, especially alopecia totalis/universalis.

Following RNA extraction, reverse transcription yielded cDNA that acted as the sequencing template. Some clones are missing from TCRdb's copy, which holds only in-frame ones; the method was immunoSEQ multiplex PCR. The sample gives approximately 98,000 clones, 50% to 70% of which show up once; 20% to 30% is in the top ten. PBMCs were stained for CD3, CD4 and CD8, and CD4+ and CD8+ T cells were sorted. Sequencing input: NKG2D-low CD8+ T cells sorted from blood. This rearrangement joins TRBV29-1 to TRBJ1-2, with D uncertain. The clonotype comes from a human donor with alopecia areata. CDR3 loop: CSVEDVATTSLRHGYTF. The CDR3 DNA reads as TGCAGCGTTGAAGATGTGGCCACGACGTCGCTGCGGCATGGCTACACCTTC.